This TCR beta chain is drawn from a study of T cell responses to AZD1222 COVID-19 vaccine. The study, taken as a whole, reports: Clonal diversity was possibly underestimated, and the donors were mostly white British, with more females.

In regard to this clone: What it binds is unknown.

Clones were sequenced by immunoSEQ multiplex PCR, and TCRdb holds only the in-frame ones, with some missing. Of more than 80,000 clones in the sample, 80% to 90% are singletons; the top ten hold more than 3%. The germline V gene has CDR1 GTSNPN and CDR2 SVGIG (reference sequence). V lost 2 bases and J 5 bases, leaving 12 bases between the germline ends. The CDR3 is 13 residues long. Recipients boosted at about 4 weeks or about 12 weeks are pooled. This clonotype was sampled from an adult who received the AZD1222 COVID-19 vaccine. The chain couples TRBV30 to TRBJ1-1, with TRBD1 as a possible D gene (5 bases). The sample consisted of peripheral blood, taken 28 days after the second AZD1222 dose. Here the CDR3 reads CAWSYGTRTEAFF. CDR3 sequence (DNA): TGTGCCTGGAGTTACGGGACCAGGACTGAAGCTTTCTTT. The variable domain in full, with the rest retrieved from reference TRBV30 and TRBJ1-1, is SQTIHQWPATLVQPVGSPLSLECTVEGTSNPNLYWYRQAAGRGLQLLFYSVGIGQISSEVPQNLSASRPQDRQFILSSKKLLLSDSGFYLCAWSYGTRTEAFFGQGTRLTVV.